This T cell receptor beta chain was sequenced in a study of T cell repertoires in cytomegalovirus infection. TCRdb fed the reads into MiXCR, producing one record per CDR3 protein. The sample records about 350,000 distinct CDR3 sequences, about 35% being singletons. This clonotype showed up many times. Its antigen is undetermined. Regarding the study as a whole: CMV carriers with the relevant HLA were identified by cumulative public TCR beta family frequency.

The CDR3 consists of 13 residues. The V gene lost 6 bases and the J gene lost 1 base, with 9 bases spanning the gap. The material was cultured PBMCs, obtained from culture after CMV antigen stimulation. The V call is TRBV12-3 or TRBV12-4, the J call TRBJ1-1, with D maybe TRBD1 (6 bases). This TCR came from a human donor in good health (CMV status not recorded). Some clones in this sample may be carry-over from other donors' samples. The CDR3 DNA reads TGTGCCAGCAGGTACAGGGCGAACACTGAAGCTTTCTTT. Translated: CASRYRANTEAFF.